This entry features one T cell receptor beta chain sequence. The target antigen is unknown. TCRdb redid the calling of the 5' RACE reads with MiXCR, one entry per CDR3 protein. The table includes some 1,700,000 distinct CDR3 sequences, under 35% detected once. This sample was included in a study of identical twins. General observations from the study: A lower insertion count was a feature of abundant cord blood beta clonotypes, with no such feature in memory repertoires.

The V gene's germline CDR1 is SGHTA and CDR2 FQGNSA. With 4 bases clipped from V and 5 bases from J, the junction kept 5 bases outside the gene matches. The CDR3 is 14 residues long. The clonotype was recovered from a newborn girl in good health. The rearrangement uses TRBV7-2 and TRBJ2-3; 8 bases match TRBD1. Sequencing was performed on cord blood. The CDR3 DNA reads TGTGCCAGCAGCTCTCGGACAGGGATAGATACGCAGTATTTT. It translates to CASSSRTGIDTQYF.